This T cell receptor beta chain was documented in a study of cytomegalovirus exposure and HLA in healthy donors. Study results and caveats: Most TCR sequences were seen very rarely across donors, but some public TCRs occurred in many. The authors considered a cluster of highly shared sequence variants likely to be a sequencing artifact. Reportedly, TCR beta sequences accurately predicted HLA-A and HLA-B alleles in most subjects.

In the case of this clone: Its antigen is unknown.

All donors participated as healthy donors of bone marrow. PCR amplification relied on 60 Vbeta primers (plus 13 Jbeta primers). The method was immunoSEQ multiplex PCR; TCRdb's version includes in-frame clones alone and lacks a portion of them. The table counts just under 90,000 clones; about 6% lies in the top ten. The CDR3 has 14 residues. Sequenced: PBMCs. The chain has TRBV21-1 and TRBJ2-7; TRBD2, as called in the table, went unchecked against the DNA. TRBV21-1 is a pseudogene segment. The origin of this receptor is a girl between 10 and 17 years old in good health and CMV-seropositive. CDR3 region: CASSTGRGHHEQYF. The CDR3 coding sequence is TGTGCCAGCAGCACCGGGAGGGGACACCACGAGCAGTACTTC.